Listed below are T cell receptor beta chains from one sample, sequenced in a study of cytomegalovirus exposure and HLA in healthy donors. Sequenced by immunoSEQ multiplex PCR; TCRdb stores in-frame clones only, minus some. The sample has some 190,000 clones; about three quarters are singletons. Material for sequencing was PBMCs. These receptors were collected from a middle-aged woman in good health and CMV-seronegative. Both conserved end residues are part of each CDR3. Fields, in order: J gene, D gene, clone size, V gene, CDR3 protein, CDR3 DNA. A D gene is named only where the DNA matches it firmly. Size values are once, few and many counts, or a class for expanded clones, and some rows have none.

J gene: TRBJ2-2
D gene: TRBD2
clone size: -
V gene: TRBV7-9
CDR3 protein: CASSPGLSNTGELFF
CDR3 DNA: TGTGCCAGCAGCCCGGGACTATCCAACACCGGGGAGCTGTTTTTT

J gene: TRBJ2-3
D gene: TRBD2
clone size: -
V gene: TRBV25-1
CDR3 protein: CASSLTPGTRYTDTQYF
CDR3 DNA: TGTGCCAGCAGTCTGACCCCCGGGACTAGATACACAGATACGCAGTATTTT

J gene: TRBJ1-3
D gene: TRBD1
clone size: -
V gene: TRBV25-1
CDR3 protein: CASMVGGLSGNTIYF
CDR3 DNA: TGTGCCAGCATGGTAGGGGGCCTATCTGGAAACACCATATATTTT

J gene: TRBJ1-2
D gene: -
clone size: -
V gene: TRBV6-1
CDR3 protein: CASSDVITANYGYTF
CDR3 DNA: TGTGCCAGCAGTGATGTTATAACAGCTAACTATGGCTACACCTTC

J gene: TRBJ2-2
D gene: TRBD2
clone size: -
V gene: TRBV7-3
CDR3 protein: CASSLLGGPNTGELFF
CDR3 DNA: TGTGCCAGCAGCTTATTGGGAGGGCCGAACACCGGGGAGCTGTTTTTT

J gene: TRBJ2-2
D gene: TRBD2
clone size: -
V gene: TRBV7-3
CDR3 protein: CASSEGTITGELFF
CDR3 DNA: TGTGCCAGCAGCGAGGGGACTATCACCGGGGAGCTGTTTTTT

J gene: TRBJ2-3
D gene: TRBD1
clone size: -
V gene: TRBV7-3
CDR3 protein: CASSWIGTGGRNTQYF
CDR3 DNA: TGTGCCAGCAGCTGGATAGGGACAGGGGGCCGCAATACGCAGTATTTT

J gene: TRBJ2-7
D gene: TRBD2
clone size: -
V gene: TRBV5-1
CDR3 protein: CASSLDSGGSYEQYF
CDR3 DNA: TGCGCCAGCAGCTTGGATAGCGGGGGCTCCTACGAGCAGTACTTC

J gene: TRBJ2-1
D gene: -
clone size: -
V gene: TRBV10-3
CDR3 protein: CAISESLAPSSYNEQFF
CDR3 DNA: TGTGCCATCAGTGAGTCTTTAGCCCCAAGCTCCTACAATGAGCAGTTCTTC

J gene: TRBJ2-1
D gene: TRBD2
clone size: -
V gene: TRBV10-3
CDR3 protein: CAISWTSGYNEQFF
CDR3 DNA: TGTGCCATCAGTTGGACTAGCGGATACAATGAGCAGTTCTTC

J gene: TRBJ2-3
D gene: -
clone size: few
V gene: TRBV7-9
CDR3 protein: CASSLLSPQYF
CDR3 DNA: TGTGCCAGCAGCTTACTATCCCCGCAGTATTTT

J gene: TRBJ2-1
D gene: -
clone size: -
V gene: TRBV21-1
CDR3 protein: CAAVIGRTCSWSYNEQFF
CDR3 DNA: TGTGCCGCAGTCATCGGGAGAACTTGCTCTTGGTCCTACAATGAGCAGTTCTTC

J gene: TRBJ2-2
D gene: TRBD2
clone size: few
V gene: TRBV29-1
CDR3 protein: CSARAGGNTGELFF
CDR3 DNA: TGCAGCGCGAGAGCGGGAGGGAACACCGGGGAGCTGTTTTTT

J gene: TRBJ2-2
D gene: -
clone size: -
V gene: TRBV7-3
CDR3 protein: CASSLTSTGELFF
CDR3 DNA: TGTGCCAGCAGCTTAACCAGCACCGGGGAGCTGTTTTTT

J gene: TRBJ2-7
D gene: TRBD2
clone size: -
V gene: TRBV5-4
CDR3 protein: CASTDTSGLYEQYF
CDR3 DNA: TGTGCCAGCACCGATACTAGCGGGTTGTACGAGCAGTACTTC

J gene: TRBJ1-1
D gene: -
clone size: -
V gene: TRBV7-2
CDR3 protein: CASSFRKGQGEAFF
CDR3 DNA: TGTGCCAGCAGCTTTCGAAAGGGGCAAGGTGAAGCTTTCTTT

J gene: TRBJ1-4
D gene: -
clone size: -
V gene: TRBV6-1
CDR3 protein: CASSEAGTSLEKLFF
CDR3 DNA: TGTGCCAGCAGTGAAGCCGGGACATCGTTGGAAAAACTGTTTTTT

J gene: TRBJ2-2
D gene: TRBD1
clone size: once
V gene: TRBV5-4
CDR3 protein: CASSLVLDRGRGELFF
CDR3 DNA: TGTGCCAGCAGCTTGGTGTTGGACAGGGGGCGCGGGGAGCTGTTTTTT

J gene: TRBJ1-2
D gene: -
clone size: -
V gene: TRBV27
CDR3 protein: CASRRGGESGYTF
CDR3 DNA: TGTGCCAGCAGGCGAGGGGGGGAGAGTGGCTACACCTTC

J gene: TRBJ1-2
D gene: -
clone size: -
V gene: TRBV6-5
CDR3 protein: CASSPGLGGGYTF
CDR3 DNA: TGTGCCAGCAGCCCCGGGTTGGGAGGTGGCTACACCTTC

J gene: TRBJ2-1
D gene: TRBD2
clone size: -
V gene: TRBV7-8
CDR3 protein: CASSPRLAGIYNEQFF
CDR3 DNA: TGTGCCAGCAGCCCGCGTCTAGCGGGAATATACAATGAGCAGTTCTTC

J gene: TRBJ1-3
D gene: -
clone size: -
V gene: TRBV4-3
CDR3 protein: CASSQDPIAVSGNTIYF
CDR3 DNA: TGCGCCAGCAGCCAAGACCCAATAGCAGTCTCTGGAAACACCATATATTTT

J gene: TRBJ2-3
D gene: -
clone size: -
V gene: TRBV29-1
CDR3 protein: CSVVAEGADTQYF
CDR3 DNA: TGCAGCGTTGTCGCAGAGGGGGCAGATACGCAGTATTTT

J gene: TRBJ1-1
D gene: -
clone size: -
V gene: TRBV15
CDR3 protein: CATSRDLVQNTEAFF
CDR3 DNA: TGTGCCACCAGCAGAGATTTGGTACAGAACACTGAAGCTTTCTTT

J gene: TRBJ2-2
D gene: -
clone size: -
V gene: TRBV9
CDR3 protein: CASSVAAGPIHTGELFF
CDR3 DNA: TGTGCCAGCAGCGTAGCTGCGGGACCCATTCACACCGGGGAGCTGTTTTTT

J gene: TRBJ2-5
D gene: TRBD2
clone size: -
V gene: TRBV9
CDR3 protein: CASSPRVAGEEETQYF
CDR3 DNA: TGTGCCAGCAGCCCCCGGGTAGCGGGTGAGGAAGAGACCCAGTACTTC

J gene: TRBJ2-3
D gene: -
clone size: -
V gene: TRBV11-2
CDR3 protein: CASQRTGTDTQYF
CDR3 DNA: TGTGCCAGCCAGCGGACCGGCACAGATACGCAGTATTTT

J gene: TRBJ2-1
D gene: TRBD1
clone size: -
V gene: TRBV28
CDR3 protein: CASSSRQGVRNEQFF
CDR3 DNA: TGTGCCAGCAGTTCCCGGCAGGGGGTGAGGAATGAGCAGTTCTTC

J gene: TRBJ1-4
D gene: -
clone size: few
V gene: TRBV30
CDR3 protein: CAWATKSLDEKLFF
CDR3 DNA: TGTGCCTGGGCAACGAAGAGCTTAGATGAAAAACTGTTTTTT

J gene: TRBJ1-2
D gene: TRBD1
clone size: -
V gene: TRBV6-1
CDR3 protein: CASSARDRGHGYTF
CDR3 DNA: TGTGCCAGCAGTGCCCGGGACAGGGGGCACGGCTACACCTTC

J gene: TRBJ2-5
D gene: -
clone size: few
V gene: TRBV21-1
CDR3 protein: CASSKGQGYQETQYF
CDR3 DNA: TGTGCCAGCAGCAAAGGACAGGGGTACCAAGAGACCCAGTACTTC

J gene: TRBJ1-1
D gene: -
clone size: -
V gene: TRBV21-1
CDR3 protein: CASSKVGGRAAFF
CDR3 DNA: TGTGCCAGCAGCAAAGTCGGGGGAAGGGCTGCTTTCTTT

J gene: TRBJ1-2
D gene: -
clone size: -
V gene: TRBV6-1
CDR3 protein: CASTPTAERGYTF
CDR3 DNA: TGTGCCAGCACCCCGACCGCCGAGCGTGGCTACACCTTC

J gene: TRBJ2-5
D gene: -
clone size: -
V gene: TRBV5-6
CDR3 protein: CASSLGWAQFQYF
CDR3 DNA: TGTGCCAGCAGCTTGGGCTGGGCCCAATTCCAGTACTTC

J gene: TRBJ1-1
D gene: -
clone size: -
V gene: TRBV11-3
CDR3 protein: CASSRRGGAFF
CDR3 DNA: TGTGCCAGCAGCCGCCGAGGGGGAGCTTTCTTT

J gene: TRBJ1-2
D gene: -
clone size: -
V gene: TRBV7-2
CDR3 protein: CASSLVTGNYGYTF
CDR3 DNA: TGTGCCAGCAGCTTAGTGACAGGAAACTATGGCTACACCTTC

J gene: TRBJ1-3
D gene: -
clone size: -
V gene: TRBV19
CDR3 protein: CASRTSGGSGNTIYF
CDR3 DNA: TGTGCCAGTAGGACCTCAGGAGGCTCCGGAAACACCATATATTTT

J gene: TRBJ2-7
D gene: TRBD2
clone size: -
V gene: TRBV15
CDR3 protein: CATSRERTSGRYYEQYF
CDR3 DNA: TGTGCCACCAGCAGAGAACGGACTAGCGGGAGATACTACGAGCAGTACTTC

J gene: TRBJ1-4
D gene: TRBD1
clone size: -
V gene: TRBV19
CDR3 protein: CASSIRQGTEKLFF
CDR3 DNA: TGTGCCAGTAGTATTAGACAGGGAACTGAAAAACTGTTTTTT

J gene: TRBJ1-5
D gene: -
clone size: -
V gene: TRBV10-2
CDR3 protein: CASSESPLTGTSNQPQHF
CDR3 DNA: TGCGCCAGCAGTGAGTCCCCCCTCACAGGGACTAGCAATCAGCCCCAGCATTTT

J gene: TRBJ1-2
D gene: -
clone size: -
V gene: TRBV27
CDR3 protein: CASSLSLGRGIYGYTF
CDR3 DNA: TGTGCCAGCAGTTTATCACTGGGGAGGGGGATCTATGGCTACACCTTC

J gene: TRBJ2-7
D gene: -
clone size: -
V gene: TRBV7-8
CDR3 protein: CASRRHSSYEQYF
CDR3 DNA: TGTGCCAGCCGCAGGCACAGCTCCTACGAGCAGTACTTC